The source of this T cell receptor beta chain is a study of cytomegalovirus exposure and HLA in healthy donors. Regarding the study as a whole: According to a later analysis, donors in an Asian-associated ancestry cluster reportedly had fewer N-insertions than the approximately 670-donor mean.

The donors gave bone marrow, and they were healthy. Likely unrecorded immune exposures existed in these nominally healthy donors. The length of the CDR3 is 14 residues. Deletions cut 2 bases from V and 6 bases from J, with 11 bases between. CDR1 SGHDT and CDR2 YYEEEE come from the germline V gene. PCR primers comprised 60 Vbeta and 13 Jbeta primers. Some clones are missing from TCRdb's copy, which holds only in-frame ones; the method was immunoSEQ multiplex PCR. The sample has about 130,000 clones; roughly 79% are singletons. Turning to this clone: Its antigen remains unidentified.

The chain links TRBV5-6 to TRBJ1-4; the D gene is possibly TRBD1 (6 bases). Sequenced: PBMCs. The sequence came from a boy aged 2 to 10 in good health and CMV-seronegative. As DNA, the CDR3 is TGTGCCAGCAGCTTCGGACAGACCGATGAAAAACTGTTTTTT. It yields the protein CASSFGQTDEKLFF.